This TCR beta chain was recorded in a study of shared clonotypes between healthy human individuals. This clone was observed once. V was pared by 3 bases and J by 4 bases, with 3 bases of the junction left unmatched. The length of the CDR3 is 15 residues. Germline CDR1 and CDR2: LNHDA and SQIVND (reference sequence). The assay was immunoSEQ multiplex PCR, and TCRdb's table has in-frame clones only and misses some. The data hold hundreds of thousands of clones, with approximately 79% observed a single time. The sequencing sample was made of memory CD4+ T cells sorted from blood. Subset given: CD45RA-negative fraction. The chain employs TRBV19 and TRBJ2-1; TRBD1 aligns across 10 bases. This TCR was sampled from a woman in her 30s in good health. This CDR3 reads CASSMGTGVYNEQFF. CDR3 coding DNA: TGTGCCAGTAGTATGGGGACAGGGGTGTACAATGAGCAGTTCTTC. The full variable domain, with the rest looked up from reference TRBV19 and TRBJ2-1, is DGGITQSPKYLFRKEGQNVTLSCEQNLNHDAMYWYRQDPGQGLRLIYYSQIVNDFQKGDIAEGYSVSREKKESFPLTVTSAQKNPTAFYLCASSMGTGVYNEQFFGPGTRLTVL.